This passage covers 30 T cell receptor beta chains from one sample sequenced in a study of blood T cell repertoires in COVID-19. Some clones are missing from TCRdb's copy, which holds only in-frame ones; the method was immunoSEQ multiplex PCR. The repertoire consists of 250,000 or so clones, with 70% to 90% occurring once and the leading ten covering roughly 6.7%. Sequenced sample: peripheral blood. Receptor source: a woman aged 30 to 39 with COVID-19, enrolled during active disease.

The chain combines TRBV5-1 with TRBJ2-1; TRBD2 matches at 7 bases. Germline loops: CDR1 SGHRS, CDR2 YFSETQ. V shed 0 bases and J 6 bases; nucleotides not matched to a gene: 3. The CDR3 is made up of 14 amino acids. CDR3 coding DNA: TGCGCCAGCAGCTTGGGGCCTAGCGGCAATGAGCAGTTCTTC. Translation: CASSLGPSGNEQFF. Full variable domain (remainder filled in from reference TRBV5-1 and TRBJ2-1): KAGVTQTPRYLIKTRGQQVTLSCSPISGHRSVSWYQQTPGQGLQFLFEYFSETQRNKGNFPGRFSGRQFSNSRSEMNVSTLELGDSALYLCASSLGPSGNEQFFGPGTRLTVL.

This chain links TRBV6-2 or TRBV6-3 with TRBJ2-1, with D perhaps TRBD2 (6 bases). Trimming stripped 4 bases from V and 6 bases from J, with 19 bases between. This CDR3 comprises 16 residues. Germline V lookup: CDR1 MNHEY, CDR2 SVGEGT. DNA for the CDR3: TGTGCCAGCAGTTCCATCGGGGGAGGCGTGGTCAATGAGCAGTTCTTC. Protein: CASSSIGGGVVNEQFF.

For this clone: Mismatch with germline at one junction end may stem from a read error. The chain joins TRBV19 to TRBJ1-2, with D uncertain. Germline V lookup: CDR1 LNHDA, CDR2 SQIVND (reference sequence). The CDR3 contains 8 residues. The CDR3 nucleotides read TGCAGAATTTGGGGCTACACCTTC. Protein product: CRIWGYTF.

The CDR3 sequence is CASSTGRTGGTEAFF. In DNA form, the CDR3 reads TGTGCCAGCAGTACAGGACGTACAGGGGGAACTGAAGCTTTCTTT. The genes are TRBV28 and TRBJ1-1; 8 bases align to TRBD1. J lost 5 bases, V lost 5 bases, and 10 bases had no gene match. Germline values: CDR1 MDHEN, CDR2 SYDVKM. CDR3 size: 15 residues.

This chain joins TRBV7-9 and TRBJ2-5, with D possibly matching TRBD2 (5 bases). Germline V gene lookup returns CDR1 SEHNR and CDR2 FQNEAQ (reference sequence). Trimming pared 2 bases from V and 2 bases from J, leaving 12 bases between. The CDR3 runs 15 residues. The DNA of the CDR3 is TGTGCCAGCAGCTTACGAGGGAGTCAACAAGAGACCCAGTACTTC. This sequence encodes CASSLRGSQQETQYF.

This chain connects TRBV7-9 to TRBJ2-2; D gene unclear. The V end was cut by 6 bases, the J end by 0 bases, with 17 bases between. CDR1 and CDR2 from the germline V gene are SEHNR and FQNEAQ (reference sequence). The CDR3 has 17 amino acids. The CDR3 reads CASSSRQGPANTGELFF. CDR3 DNA: TGTGCCAGCAGTTCAAGACAAGGCCCTGCGAACACCGGGGAGCTGTTTTTT.

The V gene is TRBV5-1, the J gene TRBJ2-7; 9 nucleotides agree with TRBD1. The CDR3 extends over 14 amino acids. Germline CDR1 reads SGHRS; CDR2 reads YFSETQ. V lost 4 bases, J lost 4 bases, and 6 bases stayed unmatched. CDR3 in amino acids: CASSMGQGHYEQYF. The DNA for the CDR3 is TGCGCCAGCAGCATGGGACAGGGACATTACGAGCAGTACTTC.

The V gene is TRBV5-8, the J gene TRBJ2-5; 10 positions agree with TRBD2. The CDR3 runs to 15 residues. Trimming cost V 5 bases and J 4 bases; bases outside gene matches: 8. CDR1 and CDR2 (germline): SGHTS, YDEGEE. Here the CDR3 reads CASSTSGRAGETQYF. DNA of the CDR3: TGTGCCAGCAGTACAAGCGGGAGGGCCGGAGAGACCCAGTACTTC.

This clone has a handful of counts. V and J are TRBV14 and TRBJ2-2, with a possible D match to TRBD2 (6 bases). Germline CDR1 and CDR2: SGHDN and FVKESK. Deletions cut 0 bases from V and 3 bases from J, with 17 bases between. There are 18 residues in the CDR3. CDR3 nucleotide sequence: TGTGCCAGCAGCCAAGATCGGCACAAACGGGGGTACACCGGGGAGCTGTTTTTT. It yields the protein CASSQDRHKRGYTGELFF.

The V and J genes are TRBV5-1 and TRBJ2-5; 13 bases agree with TRBD2. V lost 4 bases to trimming and J lost 4 bases; unmatched junction nucleotides: 7. This CDR3 spans 16 amino acids. Per the germline V gene, CDR1 is SGHRS and CDR2 is YFSETQ. The CDR3 sequence is CASSPALAGGRETQYF. DNA of the CDR3: TGCGCCAGCAGCCCCGCACTAGCGGGGGGGAGAGAGACCCAGTACTTC.

This rearrangement joins TRBV6-2 or TRBV6-3 to TRBJ2-5, with D tentatively TRBD1 (5 bases). In germline, CDR1 is MNHEY, CDR2 SVGEGT. The CDR3 spans 16 residues. V was shortened by 0 bases and J by 2 bases, with 13 bases between the two germline ends. Here the CDR3 reads CASSYSMVRTQETQYF. CDR3 coding DNA: TGTGCCAGCAGTTACTCGATGGTTCGGACACAAGAGACCCAGTACTTC.

This chain uses TRBV20-1 with TRBJ1-1, with D hard to call. The germline V and J ends were trimmed by 4 bases and 8 bases, with 8 bases remaining between them. Germline-derived CDR1 and CDR2 are DFQATT and SNEGSKA (reference sequence). The CDR3 covers 10 residues. CDR3 residues: CSAIQPEAFF. In nucleotides, the CDR3 is TGCAGTGCTATACAGCCCGAAGCTTTCTTT.

The chain joins TRBV5-1 to TRBJ2-1, with TRBD2 matching 7 bases. The CDR3 has 15 residues. Germline CDR1 and CDR2: SGHRS and YFSETQ. The ends lost 4 bases at V and 6 bases at J; junction bases unmatched: 10. The CDR3 sequence is CASSPGRWPFNEQFF. DNA for the CDR3: TGCGCCAGCAGCCCCGGGAGGTGGCCCTTCAATGAGCAGTTCTTC.

This clone was seen only a few times. The gene calls are TRBV6-5 and TRBJ1-1; TRBD1 agrees at 8 bases. Germline CDR1 MNHEY, CDR2 SVGAGI. The CDR3 is made up of 13 amino acids. Trimming cost V 6 bases and J 6 bases; bases outside gene matches: 6. The CDR3 bases are TGTGCCAGCAGCCGGACAGGGTTGGCTGAAGCTTTCTTT. Encoded protein: CASSRTGLAEAFF.

The J gene is TRBJ1-3, the V gene TRBV29-1; no reliable D call. CDR3 length: 13 amino acids. Looked up from germline, CDR1 is SQVTM and CDR2 is ANQGSEA. Trimming removed 6 bases at V and 0 bases at J, with 9 bases between. DNA for the CDR3: TGCAGCGTGACCCGGGGCTCTGGAAACACCATATATTTT. Translating it yields CSVTRGSGNTIYF.

This sequence joins TRBV28 and TRBJ1-2; unclear D gene. Trimming cost V 2 bases and J 6 bases, with 10 bases left between them. The CDR3 covers 13 residues. Per the germline V gene, CDR1 is MDHEN and CDR2 is SYDVKM. DNA of the CDR3: TGTGCCAGCAGTTTAGGGCAGAAGGATGGCTACACCTTC. It is translated as CASSLGQKDGYTF.

The chain recombines TRBV7-2 with TRBJ2-1, with 13 bases matching TRBD2. The CDR3 covers 15 residues. Germline CDR1 and CDR2: SGHTA and FQGNSA. V lost 4 bases and J lost 8; bases outside the gene matches: 5. CDR3 in amino acids: CASSSGTSGTHEQFF. CDR3 bases: TGTGCCAGCAGCTCCGGGACTAGCGGGACCCATGAGCAGTTCTTC.

The CDR3 coding sequence is TGTGCCAGCAGCTTCCGGACAGGTTTTAGGTATACGCAGTATTTT. Protein: CASSFRTGFRYTQYF. The chain employs TRBV5-5 and TRBJ2-3; 7 nucleotides agree with TRBD1. Trimming took 2 bases from V and 7 from J; bases not matched to a gene: 10. The germline CDR1 and CDR2 sequences are SGHKS and YYEKEE (reference sequence). CDR3 size: 15 residues.

This rearrangement joins TRBV20-1 to TRBJ2-1; D is undetermined. The CDR3 spans 11 residues. V was clipped by 3 bases and J by 10 bases, with 10 bases between them. CDR1 and CDR2 (germline): DFQATT, SNEGSKA (reference sequence). CDR3 in amino acids: CSASPRWEQFF. In DNA, the CDR3 is TGCAGTGCTAGCCCTCGGTGGGAGCAGTTCTTC.

The gene calls are TRBV11-3 and TRBJ2-1, with D tentatively TRBD2 (6 bases). Germline V gene data show CDR1 as SGHNT and CDR2 as YENEEA. With 4 bases removed from V and 4 bases from J, the gap between germline ends came to 17 bases. The CDR3 covers 16 residues. The DNA for the CDR3 is TGTGCCAGCAGCTCCCGGAGCGGGCCTTTATACAATGAGCAGTTCTTC. This translates into CASSSRSGPLYNEQFF.

The J gene is TRBJ1-1, the V gene TRBV18; no clear D gene. Trimming cost V 4 bases and J 5 bases, with 14 bases left between them. The CDR3 length is 14 residues. Germline assignment: CDR1 KGHSH and CDR2 LQKENI. The CDR3 DNA follows: TGTGCCAGCTCACGCCTGGAGAGGGTTACTGAAGCTTTCTTT. It yields the protein CASSRLERVTEAFF.

The chain has TRBV6-2 or TRBV6-3 and TRBJ2-4, with a weak D call TRBD2 (7 bases). V was pared by 5 bases and J by 2 bases, with 16 bases between. The CDR3 has 16 residues. CDR1 and CDR2 (germline): MNHEY, SVGEGT. This CDR3 is CASSRRRGGTKNIQYF. The DNA for the CDR3 is TGTGCCAGCAGTCGGCGAAGGGGGGGGACCAAAAACATTCAGTACTTC.

The chain couples TRBV28 to TRBJ2-3, with 16 bases identical to TRBD2. Germline values: CDR1 MDHEN, CDR2 SYDVKM. The CDR3 sequence is 18 residues long. Losses at the gene ends were 10 bases for V and 2 bases for J; bases not matched to a gene: 12. The CDR3 DNA is TGTGCCATTACTTCGGGACTAGCGGGAGGGCCTTTCACAGATACGCAGTATTTT. This sequence encodes CAITSGLAGGPFTDTQYF.

This chain links TRBV11-3 with TRBJ2-2; 7 bases line up with TRBD1. Losses at the gene ends were 5 bases for V and 1 base for J; bases not matched to a gene: 4. This CDR3 contains 15 residues. Germline CDR1 is SGHNT and CDR2 is YENEEA. For the CDR3, the DNA is TGTGCCAGCAGCCAAGGGGGCTTGAACACCGGGGAGCTGTTTTTT. Protein sequence: CASSQGGLNTGELFF.

This clone appeared a single time. The V call is TRBV25-1, the J call TRBJ2-1; TRBD1 matches at 9 bases. This CDR3 spans 14 amino acids. Germline V CDR1 and CDR2: MGHDK, SYGVNS. V lost 7 bases, J lost 3 bases, and 4 bases stayed unmatched. CDR3 DNA: TGTGCCAGCACACCGGGACAGGGCTACAATGAGCAGTTCTTC. This encodes CASTPGQGYNEQFF. The full variable domain, with the rest looked up from reference TRBV25-1 and TRBJ2-1, is EADIYQTPRYLVIGTGKKITLECSQTMGHDKMYWYQQDPGMELHLIHYSYGVNSTEKGDLSSESTVSRIRTEHFPLTLESARPSHTSQYLCASTPGQGYNEQFFGPGTRLTVL.

This chain links TRBV5-6 with TRBJ2-5, with 7 positions matching TRBD1. V shed 4 bases, J shed 4 bases, and the junction held 1 base outside the gene matches. Germline V gives CDR1 SGHDT, CDR2 YYEEEE. The CDR3 is 12 residues long. The CDR3 DNA sequence: TGTGCCAGCAGCCGGGACAGAGAGACCCAGTACTTC. This sequence encodes CASSRDRETQYF.

The rearrangement links TRBV9 to TRBJ2-7; tentatively, D is TRBD2 (7 bases). Trimming took off 0 bases at V and 3 bases at J, with 13 bases between the two ends. The CDR3 runs 15 residues. Germline CDR1 reads SGDLS; CDR2 reads YYNGEE. This CDR3 is CASSVGWRGGYEQYF. CDR3 bases: TGTGCCAGCAGCGTAGGATGGAGGGGGGGCTACGAGCAGTACTTC. Combining the CDR3 with reference TRBV9 and TRBJ2-7 gives the whole variable domain DSGVTQTPKHLITATGQRVTLRCSPRSGDLSVYWYQQSLDQGLQFLIQYYNGEERAKGNILERFSAQQFPDLHSELNLSSLELGDSALYFCASSVGWRGGYEQYFGPGTRLTVT.

The V call is TRBV5-6, the J call TRBJ2-5; 7 bases are shared with TRBD1. The CDR3 contains 16 residues. The germline CDR1 and CDR2 sequences are SGHDT and YYEEEE. V lost 4 bases, J lost 1 base, and 10 bases stayed unmatched. The CDR3 DNA reads TGTGCCAGCAGCCCATTGGCCGCAGGGGGCCAAGAGACCCAGTACTTC. Protein product: CASSPLAAGGQETQYF.

The DNA for the CDR3 is TGTGCCAGCAGTGAAGGCAGGATATATGGCTACACCTTC. It yields the protein CASSEGRIYGYTF. The J gene is TRBJ1-2, the V gene TRBV6-1; D gene ambiguous. The CDR3 spans 13 residues. The V end was cut by 1 base, the J end by 5 bases, with 8 bases between. CDR1 is MNHNS and CDR2 is SASEGT in the germline V gene.

The rearrangement uses TRBV5-1 and TRBJ1-2; D is possibly TRBD1 (5 bases). The germline gives CDR1 SGHRS, CDR2 YFSETQ. The CDR3 covers 18 residues. Between the trimmed V and J ends, which lost 4 bases and 5 bases, there was a span of 27 bases. CDR3: CASSPAASFVAGRYGYTF. DNA of the CDR3: TGCGCCAGCAGCCCCGCCGCGAGTTTTGTAGCAGGGCGTTATGGCTACACCTTC.